These T cell receptor beta chains were read from a single sample in a study of Ad26.COV2.S vaccination and SARS-CoV-2 variants. The assay was immunoSEQ multiplex PCR, and TCRdb's table has in-frame clones only and misses some. The profile shows about 400,000 clones, 75% to 90% of them singletons. Sequencing was performed on peripheral blood, taken in a trial of Ad26.COV2.S vaccine versus placebo. These receptors originate from a person aged 18 to 65 who received the Ad26.COV2.S COVID-19 vaccine or a placebo. Both conserved end residues are trimmed from each CDR3. Fields, in order: J gene, V gene, CDR3 length, CDR3 protein.

>TRBJ1-3|TRBV5-5|13
ASSPFGATGNTIY
>TRBJ2-7|TRBV5-5|12
ASSLSVGLLEQY
>TRBJ1-1|TRBV29-1|13
SVVFRGRRDTEAF
>TRBJ2-7|TRBV5-1|14
ASSLASGFYSYEQY
>TRBJ2-1|TRBV24-1|15
ATSDRGLAGSFNEQF
>TRBJ2-5|TRBV7-2|12
ASSLDRGVETQY
>TRBJ2-3|TRBV4-2|15
ASSQEGVGSAEGTQY
>TRBJ1-5|TRBV7-9|17
ASSFQLEYGDYSNQPQH
>TRBJ2-3|TRBV7-8|16
ASSSGLAGGRSTDTQY
>TRBJ2-3|TRBV6-2/TRBV6-3|13
ASSRLAGAGDTQY
>TRBJ1-1|TRBV9|14
ASSAGSAIMNTEAF
>TRBJ2-1|TRBV5-1|13
ASSLQGNSYNEQF